A single sample is the source of the 14 T cell receptor beta chains below, sequenced in a study of T cell repertoires in cytomegalovirus infection (dated by TCRdb to about 2019). The treatment or condition tag for this specimen amounts to: in vitro stimulation with specific CMV peptide epitopes to enrich CMV-specific T cells. No antigen has been assigned to these receptors. Sequencing relied on an Illumina HiSeq 1500. In-frame beta chains were kept once TCRdb had trimmed the public reads at Q25 with fastp and called clones with MiXCR. Entries that share a CDR3 protein sequence are merged under the most common genes and DNA. The sample has roughly 920,000 distinct CDR3 sequences on record, approximately 31% of them singletons. Around an eighth of the sample lies in the top ten. The material sequenced was cultured CD8+ T cells from PBMCs, taken from culture after CMV antigen stimulation. The receptor source for this set is a human donor in good health (CMV status not recorded). Some clones in this sample may be carry-over from other donors' samples.

This clonotype occurred a few times. This chain connects TRBV18 to TRBJ2-1; tentatively, D is TRBD2 (7 bases). The CDR3 covers 14 residues. Deletions cut 6 bases from V and 5 bases from J, with 14 bases between. The V gene's germline CDR1 is KGHSH and CDR2 LQKENI. CDR3 sequence: CASSLREGDNEQFF. The CDR3 DNA follows: TGTGCCAGCTCCCTGAGGGAGGGGGACAATGAGCAGTTCTTC.

The rearrangement joins TRBV4-3 to TRBJ1-2; the D is unclear. There are 14 residues in the CDR3. The germline CDR1 and CDR2 sequences are LGHNA and YSLEER. V lost 0 bases and J lost 4, with 9 bases in between. The CDR3 DNA reads as TGCGCCAGCAGCCAAGACCCTATGGGCTATGGCTACACCTTC. Residues: CASSQDPMGYGYTF.

This sequence joins TRBV2 and TRBJ1-2; 8 bases align to TRBD1. This CDR3 region has 12 residues. CDR1 and CDR2 from the germline V gene are SNHLY and FYNNEI. Trimming cost V 8 bases and J 6 bases; bases outside gene matches: 5. Here the CDR3 reads CASGRGPDGYTF. Here the CDR3 DNA reads TGTGCCAGCGGCAGGGGGCCTGATGGCTACACCTTC. The full variable domain, with the rest looked up from reference TRBV2 and TRBJ1-2, is EPEVTQTPSHQVTQMGQEVILRCVPISNHLYFYWYRQILGQKVEFLVSFYNNEISEKSEIFDDQFSVERPDGSNFTLKIRSTKLEDSAMYFCASGRGPDGYTFGSGTRLTVV.

The CDR3 nucleotides read TGTGCCAGCAGTTTCCCTACAGGGGGGTTGAACACTGAAGCTTTCTTT. It is translated as CASSFPTGGLNTEAFF. The chain couples TRBV28 to TRBJ1-1; 8 nucleotides align to TRBD1. V was clipped by 3 bases and J by 0 bases; unmatched bases: 6. The CDR3 is 16 amino acids. Germline assignment: CDR1 MDHEN and CDR2 SYDVKM.

The genes are TRBV6-4 and TRBJ1-1; D may be TRBD1 (5 bases). V was trimmed by 0 bases and J by 4 bases, leaving 21 bases between them. CDR3 length: 18 amino acids. The germline V gene has CDR1 MRHNA and CDR2 SNTAGT. This CDR3 reads CASSDSIGDWNKSTEAFF. The CDR3 bases are TGTGCCAGCAGTGACTCCATCGGGGACTGGAATAAGAGCACTGAAGCTTTCTTT.

The J gene is TRBJ2-1, the V gene TRBV5-4; D possibly corresponds to TRBD2 (6 bases). CDR1 and CDR2 (germline): SGHNT, YYREEE (reference sequence). V was trimmed by 4 bases and J by 8 bases, leaving 16 bases between them. The CDR3 covers 14 residues. The CDR3 DNA reads TGTGCCAGCAGCCGGGACTGGGGAGCGGATGAGCAGTTCTTC. This codes for CASSRDWGADEQFF.

On this clonotype: Its ends do not fully match the called genes, so a read error is possible. The chain links TRBV7-2 to TRBJ1-4; D call uncertain. The CDR3 totals 15 residues. Per germline, CDR1 SGHTA and CDR2 FQGNSA. The CDR3 sequence: CASSLEVALSEKLFF. The CDR3 coding sequence is TGTGCCAGTAGCTTAGAGGTGGCCCTTAGTGAAAAACTGTTTTTT.

A note on this clonotype: A much larger clone is a single base away; this may be a read error. The chain carries TRBV6-5 and TRBJ1-5; 7 bases agree with TRBD1. This CDR3 is built from 15 residues. Germline-derived CDR1 and CDR2 are MNHEY and SVGAGI. This CDR3 reads CASSDRVYSNQTQHF. CDR3 in DNA: TGTGCCAGCAGTGACAGGGTCTATAGCAATCAGACCCAGCATTTT.

This clonotype has a count of ten or more. The V and J genes are TRBV7-9 and TRBJ1-4; tentative D call: TRBD1 (6 bases). V dropped 6 bases and J dropped 2 bases, with 13 bases sitting between them. The CDR3 has 15 residues. Per germline, CDR1 SEHNR and CDR2 FQNEAQ (reference sequence). The CDR3 DNA reads as TGTGCCAGCAGACCTACAGGGCGCACTAATGAAAAACTGTTTTTT. Protein product: CASRPTGRTNEKLFF.

There are many counts of this clonotype. The chain employs TRBV7-3 and TRBJ2-3; D possibly corresponds to TRBD1 (5 bases). With 5 bases removed from V and 4 bases from J, the gap between germline ends came to 16 bases. Germline CDR1 is SGHTA and CDR2 is FQGTGA. The CDR3 runs to 15 residues. In nucleotides, the CDR3 is TGTGCCAGCAGCCCAAGGGCCAGGGCTGCAGATACGCAGTATTTT. Amino acids: CASSPRARAADTQYF. Full variable domain (remainder filled in from reference TRBV7-3 and TRBJ2-3): GAGVSQTPSNKVTEKGKYVELRCDPISGHTALYWYRQSLGQGPEFLIYFQGTGAADDSGLPNDRFFAVRPEGSVSTLKIQRTERGDSAVYLCASSPRARAADTQYFGPGTRLTVL.

J is TRBJ2-7 and V is TRBV7-3, with D possibly TRBD2 on 6 matching bases. The CDR3 is 15 amino acids. The germline V gene encodes CDR1 SGHTA and CDR2 FQGTGA. The V end lost 7 bases, the J end lost 5 bases, and 21 bases lay between the germline ends. The CDR3 sequence: CASNVAGPSLDEQYV. The CDR3 DNA reads as TGTGCCAGCAACGTCGCGGGGCCCAGCTTGGACGAGCAGTACGTC.

This rearrangement joins TRBV7-9 to TRBJ2-7, with D hard to call. This CDR3 is built from 14 residues. CDR1 and CDR2 from the germline V gene are SEHNR and FQNEAQ (reference sequence). V was clipped by 5 bases and J by 2 bases, with 13 bases between them. CDR3 loop: CASSPRTDTYEQYV. Here the CDR3 DNA reads TGTGCCAGCAGCCCGAGGACGGATACCTACGAGCAGTACGTC.

This chain uses TRBV19 with TRBJ1-5, with TRBD1 matching over 12 bases. With V trimmed by 0 bases and J by 5 bases, 5 bases remained unmatched. The CDR3 length is 17 residues. The germline CDR1 and CDR2 sequences are LNHDA and SQIVND (reference sequence). The CDR3 nucleotides read TGTGCCAGTAGTATAGATAGGGACAGGGGGCGCGATCAGCCCCAGCATTTT. It yields the protein CASSIDRDRGRDQPQHF.

The CDR3 DNA is TGTGCCAGCAGTGGGGGACAGGTGACCGTACCATCCCATTCACCCCTCCACTTT. Its translation is CASSGGQVTVPSHSPLHF. The rearrangement joins TRBV6-2 or TRBV6-3 to TRBJ1-6; TRBD1 aligns across 8 bases. Germline-derived CDR1 and CDR2 are MNHEY and SVGEGT. The CDR3 has 18 residues. V dropped 5 bases and J dropped 8; count of bases not matched to a gene: 17.